Each of the 23 T cell receptor beta chains below was sequenced from the same sample in a study of T cell responses to AZD1222 COVID-19 vaccine (dated by TCRdb to the early 2020s). The label giving this sample's time point can be read as: about 28 days (+/-7) after the second vaccine dose. Library preparation employed the immunoSEQ multiplex PCR assay. Imported from immuneACCESS, the table was reduced by TCRdb to in-frame sequences with V and J called. These copies leave out some clones; in studies compared against another copy, an unresolved V gene accounts for under half, and the cause of the remainder is not known. This sample has roughly 120,000 clones in its table, and 80% to 90% of those were observed once. About 4% of the sample belongs to the ten largest clones. The source material was peripheral blood, sampled 28 days after the second AZD1222 dose. Receptors were obtained from an adult who received the AZD1222 COVID-19 vaccine.

V gene TRBV4-2 combines with J gene TRBJ2-2; D may be TRBD1 (5 bases). Trimming left V 5 bases short and J 1 base short, with 11 bases between. This CDR3 has 15 residues. Per the germline V gene, CDR1 is LGHNA and CDR2 is YNFKEQ. This CDR3 is CASSISTGNTGELFF. In nucleotides, the CDR3 is TGTGCCAGCAGCATAAGTACAGGGAACACCGGGGAGCTGTTTTTT.

The genes are TRBV5-3 and TRBJ2-2, with TRBD2 matching 11 bases. TRBV5-3 is given ORF status, its function remaining uncertain. J gave up 4 bases and V 4 bases, and 3 bases lay outside the gene matches. CDR3 length equals 15 residues. The CDR3 DNA is TGTGCCAGAAGCGCCGGACTAGCGGGCACCGGGGAGCTGTTTTTT. Amino acid sequence: CARSAGLAGTGELFF.

This sequence joins TRBV23-1 and TRBJ1-6; TRBD1 might be the D (6 bases). TRBV23-1 carries the ORF label, with uncertain function. V was shortened by 0 bases and J by 4 bases, with 10 bases between the two germline ends. The CDR3 has 16 residues. CDR3 residues: CASSQSVGAYNSPLHF. As DNA, the CDR3 is TGCGCCAGCAGTCAATCTGTGGGGGCATATAATTCACCCCTCCACTTT.

This chain connects TRBV30 to TRBJ1-2; a possible D gene is TRBD1 (5 bases). CDR1 GTSNPN and CDR2 SVGIG come from the germline V gene (reference sequence). V dropped 0 bases and J dropped 5 bases, with 10 bases sitting between them. The CDR3 has 13 residues. The CDR3 region is CAWSVGGRYGYTF. The CDR3 coding sequence is TGTGCCTGGAGTGTTGGGGGGAGATATGGCTACACCTTC.

The rearrangement joins TRBV6-5 to TRBJ1-2; D is undetermined. Germline V lookup: CDR1 MNHEY, CDR2 SVGAGI. V was trimmed by 0 bases and J by 0 bases, leaving 8 bases between them. The CDR3 length is 15 residues. As DNA, the CDR3 is TGTGCCAGCAGTTACTCGAGGGAACCTAACTATGGCTACACCTTC. It codes for CASSYSREPNYGYTF.

This clone was counted once. The chain has TRBV6-5 and TRBJ2-3, with TRBD2 identical over 9 bases. J lost 1 base, V lost 7 bases, and 3 bases had no gene match. CDR1 is MNHEY and CDR2 is SVGAGI in the germline V gene. The CDR3 runs to 14 residues. CDR3 coding DNA: TGTGCCAGCACTCAGCGGGGGGGCACAGATACGCAGTATTTT. Amino acid sequence: CASTQRGGTDTQYF.

The chain joins TRBV4-3 to TRBJ2-4; D gene unclear. Trimming took off 0 bases at V and 12 bases at J, with 12 bases between the two ends. This CDR3 spans 13 amino acids. CDR1 and CDR2 (germline): LGHNA, YSLEER. The CDR3 nucleotides are TGCGCCAGCAGCCAAGAGCCCGGCAGCACTCAGTACTTC. Amino acids: CASSQEPGSTQYF.

V usage is TRBV7-2 and J usage is TRBJ1-2; 9 positions match TRBD1. Looked up from germline, CDR1 is SGHTA and CDR2 is FQGNSA. With V trimmed by 5 bases and J by 0 bases, 7 bases remained unmatched. The CDR3 consists of 16 residues. The CDR3 sequence is CASSLTGTGPNYGYTF. CDR3 nucleotides: TGTGCCAGCAGCCTCACCGGGACAGGGCCTAACTATGGCTACACCTTC.

This rearrangement joins TRBV5-4 to TRBJ1-2; D is possibly TRBD1 (6 bases). In germline, CDR1 is SGHNT, CDR2 YYREEE (reference sequence). This CDR3 comprises 14 residues. V lost 0 bases, J lost 6 bases, and 12 bases lay in between. CDR3 sequence (DNA): TGTGCCAGCAGCTTGGCCCGGGGGCAGGATGGCTACACCTTC. Translating it yields CASSLARGQDGYTF. The full variable domain, completed using reference TRBV5-4 and TRBJ1-2, is ETGVTQSPTHLIKTRGQQVTLRCSSQSGHNTVSWYQQALGQGPQFIFQYYREEENGRGNFPPRFSGLQFPNYSSELNVNALELDDSALYLCASSLARGQDGYTFGSGTRLTVV.

The CDR3 spells CASSSGSRDEKLFF. The CDR3 DNA reads as TGTGCCAGCAGCTCGGGGTCCCGGGATGAAAAACTGTTTTTT. The gene calls are TRBV5-6 and TRBJ1-4; no clear D gene. The CDR3 is 14 amino acids. The germline V gene has CDR1 SGHDT and CDR2 YYEEEE. Between the trimmed V and J ends, which lost 3 bases and 6 bases, there was a span of 12 bases. The variable domain in full, with the rest retrieved from reference TRBV5-6 and TRBJ1-4, is DAGVTQSPTHLIKTRGQQVTLRCSPKSGHDTVSWYQQALGQGPQFIFQYYEEEERQRGNFPDRFSGHQFPNYSSELNVNALLLGDSALYLCASSSGSRDEKLFFGSGTQLSVL.

The chain uses TRBV9 and TRBJ2-7; a weak D match, TRBD2 (6 bases). CDR1 and CDR2 from the germline V gene are SGDLS and YYNGEE. Deletions cut 3 bases from V and 6 bases from J, with 16 bases between. This CDR3 spans 14 amino acids. The CDR3 sequence: CASSAGTSPPEQYF. DNA of the CDR3: TGTGCCAGCAGCGCCGGGACTTCCCCACCCGAGCAGTACTTC.

The chain couples TRBV7-2 to TRBJ2-1, with 7 bases aligning to TRBD1. The CDR3 runs to 14 residues. V dropped 3 bases and J dropped 8; count of bases not matched to a gene: 7. CDR1 is SGHTA and CDR2 is FQGNSA in the germline V gene. This CDR3 is CASSFDRQGHEQFF. The CDR3 DNA follows: TGTGCCAGCAGCTTCGATCGACAGGGCCATGAGCAGTTCTTC.

This chain uses TRBV7-7 with TRBJ2-3; D remains ambiguous. The CDR3 is 14 amino acids. Trimming took off 2 bases at V and 6 bases at J, with 12 bases between the two ends. Looked up from germline, CDR1 is SSHAT and CDR2 is FNYEAQ (reference sequence). The CDR3 DNA is TGTGCCAGCAGCTTAAGCTTGTTAGGGGATACGCAGTATTTT. Protein sequence: CASSLSLLGDTQYF.

The chain carries TRBV12-3 or TRBV12-4 and TRBJ2-5; D is ambiguous. This CDR3 comprises 13 residues. V was clipped by 6 bases and J by 5 bases, with 13 bases between them. Written as DNA, the CDR3 is TGTGCCAGCAGGCGCGGCATGGGGGAGACCCAGTACTTC. Translating it yields CASRRGMGETQYF.

The gene calls are TRBV7-6 and TRBJ2-6; D is unresolved. The CDR3 has 17 residues. Germline V lookup: CDR1 SGHVS, CDR2 FNYEAQ. Trimming took 6 bases from V and 2 from J, leaving 17 bases between them. Here the CDR3 DNA reads TGTGCCAGCAGGGCTAGATACGGGCGACCTGGGGCCAACGTCCTGACTTTC. Its protein product is CASRARYGRPGANVLTF.

This chain links TRBV6-2 or TRBV6-3 with TRBJ2-3; 8 nucleotides agree with TRBD2. CDR3 size: 18 residues. V gave up 0 bases and J gave up 3 bases; unmatched junction bases: 11. Germline CDR1 reads MNHEY; CDR2 reads SVGEGT. This chain's CDR3 is CASSYSSARAGETDTQYF. The CDR3 bases are TGTGCCAGCAGTTACTCGAGTGCGAGAGCGGGAGAGACAGATACGCAGTATTTT.

This rearrangement joins TRBV20-1 to TRBJ2-5; TRBD2 aligns across 7 bases. CDR1 and CDR2 (germline): DFQATT, SNEGSKA (reference sequence). Germline trimming cut 3 bases from V and 2 bases from J; bases unmatched to any gene: 3. The CDR3 contains 13 residues. CDR3 sequence reads: CSASLLAQETQYF. CDR3 sequence (DNA): TGCAGTGCTAGTCTACTAGCGCAAGAGACCCAGTACTTC.

The chain uses TRBV5-1 and TRBJ1-1, with D unclear. Per germline, CDR1 SGHRS and CDR2 YFSETQ. This CDR3 has 14 amino acids. Between the trimmed V and J ends, which lost 0 bases and 4 bases, there was a span of 10 bases. DNA of the CDR3: TGCGCCAGCAGCTTGGGGCAGGCGACCACTGAAGCTTTCTTT. The encoded protein is CASSLGQATTEAFF.

V gene TRBV18 combines with J gene TRBJ1-1; TRBD1 agrees at 7 bases. The junction had 5 bases not matched to a gene; V was cut back by 4 bases and J by 0 bases. CDR1 KGHSH and CDR2 LQKENI come from the germline V gene. CDR3 length: 15 residues. The CDR3 is CASSRSGTVNTEAFF. The CDR3 DNA reads as TGTGCCAGCTCACGCTCCGGGACAGTGAACACTGAAGCTTTCTTT. The full variable domain, completed using reference TRBV18 and TRBJ1-1, is NAGVMQNPRHLVRRRGQEARLRCSPMKGHSHVYWYRQLPEEGLKFMVYLQKENIIDESGMPKERFSAEFPKEGPSILRIQQVVRGDSAAYFCASSRSGTVNTEAFFGQGTRLTVV.

V is TRBV28 and J is TRBJ2-7, with 9 nucleotides matching TRBD1. The V gene end was trimmed by 7 bases and the J gene end by 4 bases; junction bases not matched to a gene: 8. CDR3 size: 14 residues. Germline CDR1 reads MDHEN; CDR2 reads SYDVKM. CDR3 loop: CASTAGTGLYEQYF. The DNA of the CDR3 is TGTGCCAGCACTGCCGGGACAGGGTTGTACGAGCAGTACTTC.

J is TRBJ2-7 and V is TRBV4-3; D unclear. CDR1 and CDR2 from the germline V gene are LGHNA and YSLEER. The V end lost 1 base, the J end lost 3 bases, and 10 bases lay between the germline ends. CDR3 length equals 14 residues. The CDR3 bases are TGCGCCAGCAGCCAAGGGGTATGGAGCTACGAGCAGTACTTC. It codes for CASSQGVWSYEQYF.

This clone was found a few times. V gene TRBV7-2 combines with J gene TRBJ1-2; the match to TRBD1 covers 12 bases. Germline loops: CDR1 SGHTA, CDR2 FQGNSA. V lost 5 bases, J lost 7 bases, and 5 bases stayed unmatched. The CDR3 has 14 amino acids. The CDR3 nucleotides are TGTGCCAGCAGCCTGGGACAGGGGGCCGTTGGCTACACCTTC. Translating it yields CASSLGQGAVGYTF.

The gene calls are TRBV2 and TRBJ1-5, with D uncertain. CDR1 and CDR2 from the germline V gene are SNHLY and FYNNEI. The CDR3 is 13 amino acids. Trimming stripped 1 base from V and 7 bases from J, with 8 bases between. The CDR3 nucleotides read TGTGCCAGCAGTGAAGGAGAGAGGCAGCCCCAGCATTTT. It codes for CASSEGERQPQHF.